Below, one T cell receptor (beta chain) is given with its context. Its specificity is unknown. This CDR3 has 15 amino acids. CDR1 and CDR2 (germline): SSHAT, FNYEAQ (reference sequence). Trimming shortened V by 1 base and J by 0 bases, and 6 bases separated the two germline ends. This specimen comes from a study of cytomegalovirus exposure and HLA in healthy donors. Findings and limits, study-wide: It emerged from a later analysis that several of the most significant clusters appeared to be linked to common viral pathogens.

60 Vbeta and 13 Jbeta primers were used in PCR. Assay: immunoSEQ multiplex PCR; the TCRdb copy retains only in-frame clones and omits some. The sample includes some 170,000 clones, roughly four fifths of them seen just once. The rearrangement links TRBV7-7 to TRBJ2-2; D gene ambiguous. Material: PBMCs. This clonotype was sampled from a man aged 50 to 60 in good health and CMV-seropositive. CDR3 DNA: TGTGCCAGCAGCTTAGAACATCCGAACACCGGGGAGCTGTTTTTT. Protein sequence: CASSLEHPNTGELFF.